This T cell receptor (beta chain) is from a study of prognosis after radiotherapy for stage I lung cancer (dated by TCRdb to about 2021). About the study as a whole: Approximately 19 stage I NSCLC patients were enrolled in Nanjing, China, between early 2018 and early 2019. About 15 of the patients presented with newly diagnosed primary stage I lung tumors; four to six had oligometastatic NSCLC following surgical resection of the primary tumor. Every patient was deemed medically inoperable, around twelve because of comorbidities and several because they refused surgery. The cohort was made up of roughly 13 men and several women, with a median age of approximately 74 years and an age range of about 53 to 90 years. About a dozen patients had adenocarcinoma and over five had squamous cell carcinoma as the tumor histology. SBRT was given in 3 to 5 fractions with a biologically effective dose of at least 100 Gy, using image-guided IMRT or VMAT. No patient received concurrent therapy alongside SBRT. After SBRT, distant metastases developed in about 20% of the 19 patients at a median of 7 months, while the remaining 15 patients had no significant progression. This study profiled peripheral blood TCR beta repertoires from stage I NSCLC patients before and after stereotactic body radiotherapy and linked the repertoires to distant failure. The study sequenced about 40 blood samples from 19 patients, one before and one after SBRT per patient.

All patients had node-negative disease on CT and PET/CT, and none had a history of other malignancies or prior chemotherapy or radiotherapy. At each of two time points, about 6 milliliters of peripheral venous blood were collected into EDTA tubes. Ficoll-Paque Plus density-gradient centrifugation was used to isolate PBMCs. Right after collection, samples were placed at -80 degrees C and kept there until analysis. Two rounds of multiplex PCR were performed to amplify the TCR beta CDR3 region from genomic DNA. In the first PCR round, primers specific to each TRBV and TRBJ gene were used, and the primer sequences were filed in Chinese patent CN105087789A. Universal primers were used in the second PCR round. The Roche High Pure PCR Template Preparation Kit was used to extract genomic DNA from frozen PBMCs. Paired-end sequencing with 151 bp reads was performed on the libraries using an Illumina HiSeq 3000. In the source study's methods: Raw reads lacking the multiplex PCR primer sequences were removed with CutAdapt. Using PEAR, the high-quality paired reads were merged into contigs. By aligning each contig to reference sequences, MiXCR assigned the TRB V, D and J gene segments to that contig. To remove sequencing errors, CDR3 sequences were clustered according to base quality and sequence similarity. Diversity was calculated as Shannon entropy divided by the natural log of the number of productive TCR sequences. Clonality was computed as one minus the ratio of Shannon entropy to the natural log of the number of unique clonotypes. Using the Youden index from ROC curves, the researchers picked the repertoire-metric cut-offs for progression-free survival, and all analyses were carried out in R 3.5.3. Clones were called with MiXCR by TCRdb after fastp trimmed the public reads at Q25, and only in-frame beta chains were retained. Rows with one shared CDR3 protein collapse into an entry with the most common genes and DNA. These V and J calls derive from TCRdb rather than the authors' analysis. Within this sample are about 31,000 distinct CDR3 sequences, with about 29% of them counted one time only. Around a third of the sample is taken by the ten largest.

Note on this clonotype: Its antigen remains unidentified. A read error may account for a junction end that differs from germline.

The paper as a whole reports these results and caveats: A decrease in unique TCR clone counts was observed after SBRT (median roughly 10,000 before versus several thousand after; Wilcoxon paired P=0.011). TRBV and TRBJ usage frequencies reportedly varied with metastasis status, involving two V genes at baseline and ten or so V and two J genes after SBRT. The small cohort and short follow-up limited the study, so independent validation of the findings is needed. Post-SBRT Shannon entropy and its change from baseline were lower in patients who developed distant metastases; baseline Shannon entropy was not associated with metastases. All reported P values were unadjusted for multiple comparisons. Tumor specificity of expanded TCR clones was not determined.

CDR1 and CDR2, per the germline V gene (reference sequence), are LNHDA and SQIVND. The CDR3 contains 16 residues, cysteine and phenylalanine counted. The read is trimmed to its CDR3 DNA, 48 bases read in frame from base 1. This clonotype originated in a donor aged 50 or older with non-small cell lung cancer. The receptor chain draws on TRBV19 and TRBJ2-7; the D call could be TRBD1 or TRBD2, with each sharing 6 bases. The sequencing used PBMCs, collected before or after stereotactic body radiation therapy (not recorded which). The CDR3 amino acid sequence is: CASTHVAAGEANEQCF. The DNA sequence follows: TGTGCCAGTACCCATGTGGCGGCAGGGGAGGCTAACGAGCAGTGCTTC.